The 21 T cell receptor beta chains reported below all come from one sample, sequenced in a study of regulatory T cells in long-lasting Graves disease. Investigators prepared the TCR beta libraries by applying iRepertoire HTBI primers and Arm-PCR of CDR3 regions. TCRdb used MiXCR to reprocess the multiplex PCR reads, holding one entry per CDR3 protein. The table has around 400,000 distinct CDR3 sequences, about 21% seen once. Specified time point: persistent/refractory GD, antithyroid drugs over 5 years with positive TRAb. Scientists built the TCR library using RNA that was extracted from PBMCs. The input for sequencing was peripheral blood mononuclear cells (PBMCs), taken when the disease was refractory, from a patient treated with antithyroid drugs. The receptors come from a female donor with Graves disease.

The V gene is TRBV5-4, the J gene TRBJ2-7; 7 positions agree with TRBD2. CDR1 and CDR2 (germline): SGHNT, YYREEE (reference sequence). V trimming: 3 bases; J trimming: 0 bases; junction bases outside the gene matches: 12. The CDR3 is made up of 17 amino acids. The CDR3 DNA reads TGTGCCAGCAGCTCCGACTTTATTGGCGGGAGCTCCTACGAGCAGTACTTC. Its protein is CASSSDFIGGSSYEQYF.

This clonotype was counted a few times. The chain links TRBV6-1 to TRBJ2-7; possible D gene TRBD1, 5 bases. Germline CDR1 is MNHNS and CDR2 is SASEGT. The CDR3 has 14 residues. V lost 8 bases to trimming and J lost 4 bases, with 18 bases between them. The CDR3 reads CASPPVGRVYEQYF. The CDR3 region has the DNA TGTGCCAGCCCCCCAGTGGGCAGGGTTTACGAGCAGTACTTC.

This clonotype was observed a handful of times. The chain has TRBV20-1 and TRBJ2-7; tentatively, D is TRBD2 (5 bases). The V end lost 3 bases, the J end lost 7 bases, and 19 bases lay between the germline ends. Per germline, CDR1 DFQATT and CDR2 SNEGSKA (reference sequence). This CDR3 has 14 amino acids. CDR3 protein: CSASGRVVAGEQYF. CDR3 DNA sequence: TGCAGTGCTAGCGGGCGGGTGGTAGCCGGGGAGCAGTACTTC.

In regard to this clonotype: This probably arose from a read error, given a far larger clone one base away. V usage is TRBV28 and J usage is TRBJ2-7; 11 positions match TRBD2. Germline V CDR1 and CDR2: MDHEN, SYDVKM. This CDR3 is built from 14 residues. CDR3 coding DNA: TGTGCCAGCAGTCCACTAGCGGGAGCGTACGGGCAGTACTTC. This sequence encodes CASSPLAGAYGQYF.

This clonotype was picked up a small number of times. This chain links TRBV3-1 with TRBJ1-3, with D maybe TRBD1 (5 bases). CDR1 is LGHDT and CDR2 is YNNKEL in the germline V gene (reference sequence). Trimming took 1 base from V and 3 from J, leaving 13 bases between them. The CDR3 is made up of 16 amino acids. The chain's CDR3 is CASSQVSTVRGNTIYF. Here the CDR3 DNA reads TGTGCCAGCAGCCAAGTATCGACAGTCCGTGGAAACACCATATATTTT.

This clonotype has ten or more counts. The chain uses TRBV20-1 and TRBJ2-2; D is possibly TRBD1 or TRBD2 (6 bases each). In germline, CDR1 is DFQATT, CDR2 SNEGSKA (reference sequence). CDR3 size: 15 residues. V lost 6 bases and J 4 bases, leaving 18 bases between the germline ends. As DNA, the CDR3 is TGCAGTGCCCACGCCGGGGGCCGAGGCACCGGGGAGCTGTTTTTT. The encoded protein is CSAHAGGRGTGELFF.

The gene calls are TRBV6-9 and TRBJ2-2; D is perhaps TRBD1 or TRBD2 (5 bases each). V lost 3 bases to trimming and J lost 2 bases, with 22 bases between them. CDR1 is MNHGY and CDR2 is SVAAGI in the germline V gene. The CDR3 is 19 amino acids. As DNA, the CDR3 is TGTGCCAGCAGTTACTCAGTCGACTCCCGAGGGGCTAACACCGGGGAGCTGTTTTTT. The encoded protein is CASSYSVDSRGANTGELFF.

This clonotype has only a few counts. The V call is TRBV9, the J call TRBJ2-5; D not certain. The germline CDR1 and CDR2 sequences are SGDLS and YYNGEE. Deletions cut 3 bases from V and 5 bases from J, with 26 bases between. The CDR3 is made up of 18 amino acids. The CDR3 DNA is TGTGCCAGCAGCGGGAAAAACCGCTCCGGGCCCTTGGAGGAGACCCAGTACTTC. Translating it yields CASSGKNRSGPLEETQYF.

The table lists this clonotype with many counts. The chain is built from TRBV2 and TRBJ2-7, with D uncertain. This CDR3 is built from 13 residues. Germline V CDR1 and CDR2: SNHLY, FYNNEI. Trimming shortened V by 5 bases and J by 0 bases, and 8 bases separated the two germline ends. The CDR3 DNA follows: TGTGCCAGCAGTCAAGAACACTCCTACGAGCAGTACTTC. Translated, it gives CASSQEHSYEQYF. Variable domain in full (rest from reference TRBV2 and TRBJ2-7): EPEVTQTPSHQVTQMGQEVILRCVPISNHLYFYWYRQILGQKVEFLVSFYNNEISEKSEIFDDQFSVERPDGSNFTLKIRSTKLEDSAMYFCASSQEHSYEQYFGPGTRLTVT.

This clonotype was seen repeatedly, ten times or more. The V and J genes are TRBV30 and TRBJ2-2; no firm D call. CDR1 and CDR2 (germline): GTSNPN, SVGIG (reference sequence). V dropped 0 bases and J dropped 5 bases, with 7 bases sitting between them. This CDR3 is 13 amino acids long. CDR3 in DNA: TGTGCCTGGAGTGTTACCGGGACCGGGGAGCTGTTTTTT. This gives the protein CAWSVTGTGELFF. Variable domain in full (rest from reference TRBV30 and TRBJ2-2): SQTIHQWPATLVQPVGSPLSLECTVEGTSNPNLYWYRQAAGRGLQLLFYSVGIGQISSEVPQNLSASRPQDRQFILSSKKLLLSDSGFYLCAWSVTGTGELFFGEGSRLTVL.

V gene TRBV5-5 combines with J gene TRBJ1-5; D is perhaps TRBD1 (6 bases). Trimming took 2 bases from V and 7 from J, leaving 16 bases between them. The CDR3 runs 15 residues. CDR1 and CDR2 from the germline V gene are SGHKS and YYEKEE (reference sequence). The CDR3 is CASSLVGQPGQPQHF. DNA of the CDR3: TGTGCCAGCAGCTTAGTTGGACAGCCCGGACAGCCCCAGCATTTT.

This clonotype was recorded at least ten times. The chain couples TRBV4-2 to TRBJ1-1, with D uncertain. The CDR3 extends over 13 amino acids. Trimming left V 1 base short and J 4 bases short, with 7 bases between. From germline, CDR1 is LGHNA and CDR2 YNFKEQ. CDR3 DNA: TGTGCCAGCAGCCAAGGGGCCGGCACTGAAGCTTTCTTT. Its translation: CASSQGAGTEAFF.

This clonotype came up many times. V and J are TRBV28 and TRBJ2-7, with 15 bases that match TRBD2. J lost 5 bases, V lost 2 bases, and 4 bases had no gene match. The CDR3 length is 16 residues. Germline CDR1 MDHEN, CDR2 SYDVKM. The CDR3 DNA sequence: TGTGCCAGCAGTTTAGGTGGGACTAGCGGGAGGAACGAGCAGTACTTC. This codes for CASSLGGTSGRNEQYF.

This clonotype was found many times. The V gene is TRBV6-1, the J gene TRBJ2-7; a possible D gene is TRBD1 (6 bases). Trimming shortened V by 7 bases and J by 2 bases, and 15 bases separated the two germline ends. CDR1 is MNHNS, CDR2 SASEGT, per germline. CDR3 length equals 14 residues. CDR3 in amino acids: CASIIKGTTYEQYF. Here the CDR3 DNA reads TGTGCCAGCATCATCAAGGGGACAACCTACGAGCAGTACTTC.

In this sample, this clonotype turned up many times. The chain uses TRBV15 and TRBJ2-7; possibly TRBD1 for D (6 bases). Germline V gives CDR1 LNHNV, CDR2 YYDKDF (reference sequence). The CDR3 contains 14 residues. V dropped 5 bases and J dropped 3 bases, with 14 bases sitting between them. The CDR3 DNA sequence: TGTGCCACCAGCCCCCGAGGGACAAACTACGAGCAGTACTTC. This sequence encodes CATSPRGTNYEQYF.

V is TRBV29-1 and J is TRBJ2-5; the D is unclear. The CDR3 runs 11 residues. Germline CDR1 reads SQVTM; CDR2 reads ANQGSEA. Written as DNA, the CDR3 is TGCAGTCCCTCGTTCGGGGAGACCCAGTACTTC. This gives the protein CSPSFGETQYF. Supplemented by reference TRBV29-1 and TRBJ2-5, the full variable domain reads SAVISQKPSRDICQRGTSLTIQCQVDSQVTMMFWYRQQPGQSLTLIATANQGSEATYESGFVIDKFPISRPNLTFSTLTVSNMSPEDSSIYLCSPSFGETQYFGPGTRLLVL.

This clonotype was seen many times. The chain couples TRBV12-3 or TRBV12-4 to TRBJ2-7; TRBD2 matches 14 bases. V shed 6 bases, J shed 6 bases, and the junction held 4 bases outside the gene matches. The CDR3 has 14 amino acids. CDR3 loop: CASSRLAGGSEQYF. Written as DNA, the CDR3 is TGTGCCAGCAGCCGACTAGCGGGAGGGTCCGAGCAGTACTTC.

The V and J genes are TRBV10-3 and TRBJ1-3, with D unclear. The ends were cut back, 3 bases at V and 2 bases at J, with 8 bases in the middle. Germline CDR1 is ENHRY and CDR2 is SYGVKD. This CDR3 has 14 residues. CDR3 DNA sequence: TGTGCCATCAGTGATAAGGGAACTGGAAACACCATATATTTT. Protein: CAISDKGTGNTIYF.

This clonotype was counted a few times. V and J are TRBV29-1 and TRBJ1-2, with a weak D call TRBD1 (5 bases). V lost 6 bases and J 7 bases, leaving 18 bases between the germline ends. Germline V CDR1 and CDR2: SQVTM, ANQGSEA. This CDR3 spans 13 amino acids. In DNA, the CDR3 is TGCAGCGTCGAACCAATACAGAGGGGTGGCTACACCTTC. This gives the protein CSVEPIQRGGYTF.

This clonotype was recorded at least ten times. The chain carries TRBV13 and TRBJ2-7, with TRBD2 matching 11 bases. Losses at the gene ends were 5 bases for V and 3 bases for J; bases not matched to a gene: 3. Germline values: CDR1 PRHDT, CDR2 FYEKMQ (reference sequence). CDR3 size: 14 residues. As DNA, the CDR3 is TGTGCCAGCAGCACCGGGACTAGCGGCTACGAGCAGTACTTC. It codes for CASSTGTSGYEQYF. The whole variable domain, filled in from reference TRBV13 and TRBJ2-7, reads AAGVIQSPRHLIKEKRETATLKCYPIPRHDTVYWYQQGPGQDPQFLISFYEKMQSDKGSIPDRFSAQQFSDYHSELNMSSLELGDSALYFCASSTGTSGYEQYFGPGTRLTVT.

This clonotype was seen repeatedly, ten times or more. CDR3 amino acids: CASSLRGTGAQPQHF. The DNA of the CDR3 is TGTGCCAGCAGTTTAAGGGGGACAGGAGCCCAGCCCCAGCATTTT. The V gene is TRBV28, the J gene TRBJ1-5, with TRBD1 identical over 8 bases. CDR1 is MDHEN, CDR2 SYDVKM, per germline. The trim removed 2 bases at V and 7 bases at J, leaving 7 bases unmatched. The CDR3 runs 15 residues.